This TCR beta chain was captured by sequencing in a study of metastatic and nonmetastatic thyroid tumors. Study context: It was across blood and tumor or nodule tissue from malignant and benign thyroid patients that repertoires were compared.

Original methodology: The study's classifier, a distant-metastasis tool for papillary thyroid cancer, was built using CDR3 differences across clinicopathological groups. TCRdb reprocessed the PCR reads using MiXCR. The V and J calls, along with clone size, are taken from TCRdb and not from the paper's own processing. The sample carries around 53,000 clones, roughly 22% recorded once. This clone was seen many times. As yet, its antigen is unknown. Thyroid surgery was performed in patients who had received no treatment beforehand. V dropped 5 bases and J dropped 0; count of bases not matched to a gene: 9. This CDR3 comprises 17 residues. The V gene's germline CDR1 is DFQATT and CDR2 SNEGSKA (reference sequence). General study findings and limits: Relative to benign nodules, malignant thyroid tumors were reportedly characterized by significantly elevated TCR beta diversity in blood and tumor.

V gene TRBV20-1 combines with J gene TRBJ2-1, with 11 bases matching TRBD2. This receptor was taken from a female donor with papillary thyroid cancer or a benign thyroid nodule (not recorded which). Some clones in this sample may be carry-over from other donors' samples. Sequencing input: blood. CDR3 residues: CSASGLADLSSYNEQFF. The CDR3, as DNA: TGCAGTGCTTCGGGACTAGCGGACCTAAGCTCCTACAATGAGCAGTTCTTC.